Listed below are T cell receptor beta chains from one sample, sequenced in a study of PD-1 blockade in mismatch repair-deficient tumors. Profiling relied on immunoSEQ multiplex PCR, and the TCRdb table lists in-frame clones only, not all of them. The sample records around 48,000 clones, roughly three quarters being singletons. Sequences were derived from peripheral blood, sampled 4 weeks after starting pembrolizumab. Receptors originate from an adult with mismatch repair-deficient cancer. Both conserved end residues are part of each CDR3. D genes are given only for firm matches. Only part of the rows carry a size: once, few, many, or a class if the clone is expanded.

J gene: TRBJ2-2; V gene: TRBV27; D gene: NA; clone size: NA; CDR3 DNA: TGTGCCAGCAGTTTAGAGGGAGGAAAGGGACCCGGGGAGCTGTTTTTT; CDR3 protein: CASSLEGGKGPGELFF
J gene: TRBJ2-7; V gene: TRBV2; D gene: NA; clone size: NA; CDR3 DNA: TGTGCCAGCAGTGACATCGGAGGGGGATCGTCCTACGAGCAGTACTTC; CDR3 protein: CASSDIGGGSSYEQYF
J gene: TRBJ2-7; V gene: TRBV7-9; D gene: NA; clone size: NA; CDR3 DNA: TGTGCCAGCAGCTTAACCCAGCTCCAAGAGCAGTACTTC; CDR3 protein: CASSLTQLQEQYF
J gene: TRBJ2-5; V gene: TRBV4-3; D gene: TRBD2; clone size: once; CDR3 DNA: TGCGCCAGCAGCCAAGGGACTAGCGGGAGCCAAGAGACCCAGTACTTC; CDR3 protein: CASSQGTSGSQETQYF
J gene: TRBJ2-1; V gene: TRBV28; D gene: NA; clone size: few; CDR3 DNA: TGTGCCAGCACCCAAATGGGCAGGGCAAACAATGAGCAGTTCTTC; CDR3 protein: CASTQMGRANNEQFF
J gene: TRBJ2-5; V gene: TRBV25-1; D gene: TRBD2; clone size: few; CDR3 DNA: TGTGCCAGCAGTGAATATACTAGCGGGCGGGAGACCCAGTACTTC; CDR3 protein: CASSEYTSGRETQYF
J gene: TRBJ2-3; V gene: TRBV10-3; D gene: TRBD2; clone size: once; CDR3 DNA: TGTGCCATCAGTGAGGGACTAGCGGGAACAGATACGCAGTATTTT; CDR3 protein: CAISEGLAGTDTQYF
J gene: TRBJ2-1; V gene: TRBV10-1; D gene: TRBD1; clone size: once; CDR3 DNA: TGCGCCAGCTGGGGTTCCGGGACAGGGGTCCACAATGAGCAGTTCTTC; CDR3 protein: CASWGSGTGVHNEQFF
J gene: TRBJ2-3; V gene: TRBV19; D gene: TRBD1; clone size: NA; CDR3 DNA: TGTGCCAGTAGGGACAGGGGGCAGGAAGATACGCAGTATTTT; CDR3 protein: CASRDRGQEDTQYF
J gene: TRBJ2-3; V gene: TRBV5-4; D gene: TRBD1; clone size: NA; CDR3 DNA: TGTGCCAGCAGCCCTCCACCCACCCCCAAGCCAGGGGGTGATACGCAGTATTTT; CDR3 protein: CASSPPPTPKPGGDTQYF
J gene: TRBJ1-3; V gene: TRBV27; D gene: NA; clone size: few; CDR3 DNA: TGTGCCAGCAGTATGGACGGTAGCTCTGGAAACACCATATATTTT; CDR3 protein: CASSMDGSSGNTIYF
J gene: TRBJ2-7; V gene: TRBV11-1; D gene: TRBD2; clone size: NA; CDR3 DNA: TGTGCCAGCAGCCCGAGCGGGAGGGTTGACGAGCAGTACTTC; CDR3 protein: CASSPSGRVDEQYF
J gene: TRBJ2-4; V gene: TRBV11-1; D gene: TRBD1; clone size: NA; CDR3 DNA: TGTGCCAGCAGCACGGGACAGGGCCACATTCAGTACTTC; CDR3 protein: CASSTGQGHIQYF
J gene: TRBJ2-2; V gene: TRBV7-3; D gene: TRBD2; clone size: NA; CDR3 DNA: TGTGCCAGCAGCTTAACCCTTACTAGCGGGAGTGACACCGGGGAGCTGTTTTTT; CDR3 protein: CASSLTLTSGSDTGELFF
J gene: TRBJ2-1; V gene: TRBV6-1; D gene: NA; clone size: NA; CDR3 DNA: TGTGCCAGCAGTGGAGGGAATGAGCAGTTCTTC; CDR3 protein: CASSGGNEQFF
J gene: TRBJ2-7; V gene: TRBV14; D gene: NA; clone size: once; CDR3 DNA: TGTGCCAGCAGCTCCGGGACCGCGGGCTTGGAGCAGTACTTC; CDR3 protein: CASSSGTAGLEQYF
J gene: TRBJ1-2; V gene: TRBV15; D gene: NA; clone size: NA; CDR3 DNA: TGTGCCACCAGCAGAGATCTTGAGAGGGTGAATGGCTACACCTTC; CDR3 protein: CATSRDLERVNGYTF
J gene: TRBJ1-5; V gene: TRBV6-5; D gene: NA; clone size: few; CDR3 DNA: TGTGCCAGCAGTCCCGCCCCCAGCAATCAGCCCCAGCATTTT; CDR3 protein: CASSPAPSNQPQHF
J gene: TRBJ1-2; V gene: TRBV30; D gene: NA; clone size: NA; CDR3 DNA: TGTGCCCATAGGGACACGAACTATGGCTACACCTTC; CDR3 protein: CAHRDTNYGYTF
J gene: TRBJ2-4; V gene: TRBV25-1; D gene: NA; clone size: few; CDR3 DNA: TGTGCCAGCAGCGAAAAAGTAAACATTCAGTACTTC; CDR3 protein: CASSEKVNIQYF
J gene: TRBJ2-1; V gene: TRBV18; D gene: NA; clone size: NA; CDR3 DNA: TGTGCCAGCTCAGAAGGACAGAGCTCCTACAATGAGCAGTTCTTC; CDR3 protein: CASSEGQSSYNEQFF
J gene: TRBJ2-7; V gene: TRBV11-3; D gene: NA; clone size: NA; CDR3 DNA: TGTGCCAGCAGCTTCGGTGGGGTTTCCGAGCAGTACTTC; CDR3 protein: CASSFGGVSEQYF
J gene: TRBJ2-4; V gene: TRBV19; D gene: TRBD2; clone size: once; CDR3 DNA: TGTGCCAGTAGTATTCCGGGAGGGCCCTCAGGGAACATTCAGTACTTC; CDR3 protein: CASSIPGGPSGNIQYF
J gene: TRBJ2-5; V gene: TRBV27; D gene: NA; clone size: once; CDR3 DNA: TGTGCCAGCATGGGCGCTCAAGAGACCCAGTACTTC; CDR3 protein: CASMGAQETQYF
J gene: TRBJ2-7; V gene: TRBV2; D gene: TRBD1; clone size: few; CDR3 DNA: TGTGCCAGCAACGACAGGGCCGGCCAAATCCACGAGCAGTACTTC; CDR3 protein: CASNDRAGQIHEQYF
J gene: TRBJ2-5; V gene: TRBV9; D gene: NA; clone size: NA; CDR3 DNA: TGTGCCAGCAGCCCCTGGGGCACGGTGGAGACCCAGTACTTC; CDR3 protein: CASSPWGTVETQYF
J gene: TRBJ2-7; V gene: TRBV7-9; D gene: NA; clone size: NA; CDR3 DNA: TGTGCCAGCAGCTTAGGGGGCCAGGCAAGCTCCTACGAGCAGTACTTC; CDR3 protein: CASSLGGQASSYEQYF
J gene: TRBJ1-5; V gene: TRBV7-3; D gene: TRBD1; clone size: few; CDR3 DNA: TGTGCCAGCAGCATCGACAGGGAGCAGCCCCAGCATTTT; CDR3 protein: CASSIDREQPQHF
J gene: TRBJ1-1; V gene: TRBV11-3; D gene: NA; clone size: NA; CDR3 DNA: TGTGCCAGCAGCTTAGATAAACAGGGAAACACTGAAGCTTTCTTT; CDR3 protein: CASSLDKQGNTEAFF
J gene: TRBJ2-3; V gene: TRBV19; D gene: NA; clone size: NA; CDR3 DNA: TGTGCCAGTAGTATAGCAGGGTGGAGCACAGATACGCAGTATTTT; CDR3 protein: CASSIAGWSTDTQYF
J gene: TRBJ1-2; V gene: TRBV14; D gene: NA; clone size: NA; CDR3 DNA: TGTGCCAGCAGCCAAGACCAGGGTTGGGGCTACACCTTC; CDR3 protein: CASSQDQGWGYTF
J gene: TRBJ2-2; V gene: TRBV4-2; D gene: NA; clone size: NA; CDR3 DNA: TGTGCCAGCAGCCAAGATGGTAGCCAGACCGGGGAGCTGTTTTTT; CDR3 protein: CASSQDGSQTGELFF
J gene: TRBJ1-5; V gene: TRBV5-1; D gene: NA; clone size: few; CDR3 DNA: TGCGCCAGCAGCCCAGCAGGGAATAGCAATCAGCCCCAGCATTTT; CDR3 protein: CASSPAGNSNQPQHF
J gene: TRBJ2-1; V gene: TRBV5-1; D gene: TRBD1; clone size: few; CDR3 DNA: TGCGCCAGCAGCGTCGGGGGCGGGACAGGGGTATTCAATGAGCAGTTCTTC; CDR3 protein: CASSVGGGTGVFNEQFF